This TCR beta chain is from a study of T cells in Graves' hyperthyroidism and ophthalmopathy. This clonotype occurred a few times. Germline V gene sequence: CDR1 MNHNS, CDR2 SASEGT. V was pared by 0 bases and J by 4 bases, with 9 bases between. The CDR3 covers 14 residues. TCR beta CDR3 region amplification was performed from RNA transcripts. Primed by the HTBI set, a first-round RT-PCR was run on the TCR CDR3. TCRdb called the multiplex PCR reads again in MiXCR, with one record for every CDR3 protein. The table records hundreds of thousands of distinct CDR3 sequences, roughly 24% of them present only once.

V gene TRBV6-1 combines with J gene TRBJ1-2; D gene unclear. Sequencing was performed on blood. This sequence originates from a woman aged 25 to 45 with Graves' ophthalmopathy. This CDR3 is CASSEAEAVYGYTF. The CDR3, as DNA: TGTGCCAGCAGTGAAGCGGAGGCGGTCTATGGCTACACCTTC.